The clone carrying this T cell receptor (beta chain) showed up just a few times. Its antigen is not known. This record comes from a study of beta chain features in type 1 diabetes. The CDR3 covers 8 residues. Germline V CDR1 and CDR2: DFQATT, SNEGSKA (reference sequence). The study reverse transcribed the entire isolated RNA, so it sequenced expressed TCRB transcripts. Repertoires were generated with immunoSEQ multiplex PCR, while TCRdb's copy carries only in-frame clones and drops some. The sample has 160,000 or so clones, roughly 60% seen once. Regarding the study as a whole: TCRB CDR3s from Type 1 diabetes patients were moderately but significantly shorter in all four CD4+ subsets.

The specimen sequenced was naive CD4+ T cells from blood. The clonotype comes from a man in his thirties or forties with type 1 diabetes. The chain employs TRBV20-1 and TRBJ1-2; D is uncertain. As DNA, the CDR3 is TGCACCCCCGATGGCTACACCTTC. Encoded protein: CTPDGYTF.